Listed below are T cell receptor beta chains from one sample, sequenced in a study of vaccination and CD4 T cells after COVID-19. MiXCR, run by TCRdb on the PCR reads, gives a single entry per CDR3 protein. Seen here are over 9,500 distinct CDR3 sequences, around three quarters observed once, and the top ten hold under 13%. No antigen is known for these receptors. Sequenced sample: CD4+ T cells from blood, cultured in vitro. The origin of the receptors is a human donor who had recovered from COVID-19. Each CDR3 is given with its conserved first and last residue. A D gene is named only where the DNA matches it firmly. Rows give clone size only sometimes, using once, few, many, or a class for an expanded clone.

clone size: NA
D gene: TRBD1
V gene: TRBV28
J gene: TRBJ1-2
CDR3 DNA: TGTGCCAGCAGGGAGAGGGGCAGGGGGAACTATGGCTACACCTTC
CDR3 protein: CASRERGRGNYGYTF

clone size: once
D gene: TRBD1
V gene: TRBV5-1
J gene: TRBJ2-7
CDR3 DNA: TGCGCCAGCAGCCCGACAGGGGTGGCCTACGAGCAGTACTTC
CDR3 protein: CASSPTGVAYEQYF

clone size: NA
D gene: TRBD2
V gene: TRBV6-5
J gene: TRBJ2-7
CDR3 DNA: TGTGCCAGCAGTTACTCGAGCGGGGGGGGTTTGTACGAGCAGTACTTC
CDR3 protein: CASSYSSGGGLYEQYF

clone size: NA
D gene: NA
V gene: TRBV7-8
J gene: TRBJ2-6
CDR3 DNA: TGTGCCAGCAGCTTACGCAGGCCATGGGTCTCTGGGGCCAACGTCCTGACTTTC
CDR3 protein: CASSLRRPWVSGANVLTF

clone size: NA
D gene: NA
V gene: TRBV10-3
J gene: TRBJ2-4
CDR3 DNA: TGTGCCATCAGCGCCAGCAGGGGGGATCGGGACAAAAACATTCAGTACTTC
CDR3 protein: CAISASRGDRDKNIQYF

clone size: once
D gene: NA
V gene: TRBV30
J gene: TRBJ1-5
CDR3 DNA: TGTGCCTGGGGAGGGTGGGGACTTAATAGCAATCAGCCCCAGCATTTT
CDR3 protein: CAWGGWGLNSNQPQHF

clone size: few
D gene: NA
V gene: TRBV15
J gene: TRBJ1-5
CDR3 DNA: TGTGCCACCAGCAGAGATCAAAACGGGTGGGGCAATCAGCCCCAGCATTTT
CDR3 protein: CATSRDQNGWGNQPQHF

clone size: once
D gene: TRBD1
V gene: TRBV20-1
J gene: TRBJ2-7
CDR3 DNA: TGCAGTGCTAGCAAGGGGGCCAACGAGCAGTACTTC
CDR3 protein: CSASKGANEQYF

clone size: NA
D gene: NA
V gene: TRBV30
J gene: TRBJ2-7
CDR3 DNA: TGTGCCTGGAGTGTTATCGCGGGCTCCTACGAGCAGTACTTC
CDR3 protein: CAWSVIAGSYEQYF

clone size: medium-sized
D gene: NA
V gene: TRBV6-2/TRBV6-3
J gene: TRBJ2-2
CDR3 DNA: TGTGCCAGCAGTTTATCTCCGCCCGGGGAGCTGTTTTTT
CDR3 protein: CASSLSPPGELFF

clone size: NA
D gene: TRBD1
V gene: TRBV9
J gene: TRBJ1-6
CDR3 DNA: TGTGCCAGCAGCGCCCCGACAGGGGAAAATTCACCCCTCCACTTT
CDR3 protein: CASSAPTGENSPLHF

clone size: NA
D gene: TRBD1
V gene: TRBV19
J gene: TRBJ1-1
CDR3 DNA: TGTGCCAGTAGTACTACAGGGGAAATGAACACTGAAGCTTTCTTT
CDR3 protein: CASSTTGEMNTEAFF